This T cell receptor (beta chain) was documented in a study of blood T cell repertoires in COVID-19. About the study: Samples taken during acute and convalescent COVID-19 were collected in the United States, Italy and Spain.

This clone turned up a few times. Clones were sequenced by immunoSEQ multiplex PCR, and TCRdb holds only the in-frame ones, with some missing. The data contain some 120,000 clones, approximately 82% of them singletons. Trimming shortened V by 3 bases and J by 1 base, and 10 bases separated the two germline ends. This CDR3 contains 16 residues. CDR1 is LGHNA and CDR2 is YNFKEQ in the germline V gene. This receptor was taken from a man in his 70s with active or convalescent COVID-19. Sequencing was done on a sample of peripheral blood. The chain carries TRBV4-2 and TRBJ2-6; D perhaps matches TRBD2 (6 bases). CDR3 sequence reads: CASSQDGTSGANVLTF. CDR3 bases: TGTGCCAGCAGCCAGGACGGGACTTCTGGGGCCAACGTCCTGACTTTC.